The clone carrying this TCR beta chain was detected many times. Its antigen remains unknown. In this cohort's terms, stable hyperthyroidism meant no ophthalmopathy by 18 months of follow-up. Exclusion applied to patients with other autoimmune diseases, uncontrolled infections, pregnancy or lactation. RNA transcripts yielded amplified TCR beta CDR3 regions. HTBI primers primed a first-round RT-PCR, and a second-round multiplex PCR followed. TCRdb redid the calling of the multiplex PCR reads with MiXCR, one entry per CDR3 protein. Of roughly 420,000 distinct CDR3 sequences listed, 20% to 25% are singletons. This specimen comes from a study of Graves' ophthalmopathy and Graves' hyperthyroidism. Notes on the study in general: Blood samples also showed most expanded thyroid clonotypes exceeding 0.001 frequency.

CDR1 SGHDT and CDR2 YYEEEE come from the germline V gene. The CDR3 is 14 amino acids. V was clipped by 2 bases and J by 0 bases, with 8 bases between them. V and J are TRBV5-6 and TRBJ1-1, with D tentatively TRBD1 (5 bases). What was sequenced was peripheral blood. This clonotype was sampled from a woman aged 18-29 years with stable Graves' hyperthyroidism. The CDR3 sequence: CASSLGALNTEAFF. CDR3 DNA sequence: TGTGCCAGCAGCTTAGGGGCTCTGAACACTGAAGCTTTCTTT.